These 24 T cell receptor beta chains share one sample of origin, sequenced in a study of beta chain features in type 1 diabetes. The antigens for these receptors are not known. All of the isolated RNA was reverse transcribed, so expressed TCRB transcripts were sequenced. Measured with immunoSEQ multiplex PCR; TCRdb has only the in-frame clones, and not every one. The sample shows almost 350,000 clones, over 7% of them seen only once. Study results and caveats: All four CD4+ subsets from Type 1 diabetes patients carried moderately but significantly shorter TCRB CDR3s.

Sequences were obtained from central memory CD4+ T cells from blood. The receptors come from a man between 25 and 39 years old with type 1 diabetes.

The chain uses TRBV2 and TRBJ2-5; a possible D gene is TRBD1 (5 bases). Deletions cut 6 bases from V and 5 bases from J, with 13 bases between. The CDR3 has 13 residues. Germline V CDR1 and CDR2: SNHLY, FYNNEI. The CDR3 DNA follows: TGTGCCAGCAGCTCCGACAGTTTTGAGACCCAGTACTTC. It translates to CASSSDSFETQYF.

This clone was counted only a few times. Here the CDR3 DNA reads TGTGCCAGCACAGGGAGAATAAACACTGAAGCTTTCTTT. It translates to CASTGRINTEAFF. The chain recombines TRBV11-2 with TRBJ1-1; TRBD1 might be the D (5 bases). Trimming took off 7 bases at V and 2 bases at J, with 11 bases between the two ends. From germline, CDR1 is SGHAT and CDR2 FQNNGV. The CDR3 consists of 13 residues.

The chain employs TRBV9 and TRBJ2-3; weak D call: TRBD2 (7 bases). The CDR3 sequence is 15 residues long. Trimming stripped 2 bases from V and 2 bases from J, with 12 bases between. The germline V gene has CDR1 SGDLS and CDR2 YYNGEE. The CDR3 DNA sequence: TGTGCCAGCAGCGTCGGGGGGCTGGTCACAGATACGCAGTATTTT. It yields the protein CASSVGGLVTDTQYF.

The chain carries TRBV7-2 and TRBJ2-5; D is unresolved. This CDR3 region has 15 residues. Germline V gene lookup returns CDR1 SGHTA and CDR2 FQGNSA. V was pared by 1 base and J by 5 bases, with 14 bases between. The CDR3 protein is CASSLDKVSAETQYF. The CDR3 DNA is TGTGCCAGCAGCTTAGATAAAGTGAGCGCGGAGACCCAGTACTTC. Full variable domain (remainder filled in from reference TRBV7-2 and TRBJ2-5): GAGVSQSPSNKVTEKGKDVELRCDPISGHTALYWYRQSLGQGLEFLIYFQGNSAPDKSGLPSDRFSAERTGGSVSTLTIQRTQQEDSAVYLCASSLDKVSAETQYFGPGTRLLVL.

The chain combines TRBV27 with TRBJ2-7, with D tentatively TRBD1 (5 bases). The CDR3 spans 14 residues. Germline V gene sequence: CDR1 MNHEY, CDR2 SMNVEV (reference sequence). Trimming took 5 bases from V and 7 from J, leaving 18 bases between them. CDR3 region: CASSHTGTLREQYF. The CDR3 DNA sequence: TGTGCCAGCAGTCATACAGGAACCCTACGGGAGCAGTACTTC.

CDR3 region: CASSLQGRPTEAFF. Here the CDR3 DNA reads TGTGCCAGCAGCTTACAGGGCAGACCCACTGAAGCTTTCTTT. This chain connects TRBV7-2 to TRBJ1-1; TRBD1 is a possible D gene (5 bases). There are 14 residues in the CDR3. V was pared by 2 bases and J by 4 bases, with 11 bases between. The germline CDR1 and CDR2 sequences are SGHTA and FQGNSA. Complete variable domain (other parts from reference TRBV7-2 and TRBJ1-1): GAGVSQSPSNKVTEKGKDVELRCDPISGHTALYWYRQSLGQGLEFLIYFQGNSAPDKSGLPSDRFSAERTGGSVSTLTIQRTQQEDSAVYLCASSLQGRPTEAFFGQGTRLTVV.

This clone was recorded a few times. The rearrangement joins TRBV27 to TRBJ2-5; tentative D call: TRBD1 (6 bases). The CDR3 is 15 amino acids. V lost 5 bases to trimming and J lost 5 bases, with 18 bases between them. Germline assignment: CDR1 MNHEY and CDR2 SMNVEV (reference sequence). DNA of the CDR3: TGTGCCAGCAGTACAGACCACAGGGTTAAGGAGACCCAGTACTTC. It codes for CASSTDHRVKETQYF.

The gene calls are TRBV28 and TRBJ1-5; weak D call: TRBD1 (5 bases). This CDR3 spans 13 amino acids. V lost 4 bases, J lost 6 bases, and 10 bases lay in between. Germline values: CDR1 MDHEN, CDR2 SYDVKM. CDR3 loop: CASSSNGGQPQHF. The CDR3 DNA follows: TGTGCCAGCAGTTCCAACGGGGGTCAGCCCCAGCATTTT.

V usage is TRBV2 and J usage is TRBJ2-1, with D maybe TRBD1 (7 bases). The CDR3 runs 15 residues. In germline, CDR1 is SNHLY, CDR2 FYNNEI. V was clipped by 1 base and J by 4 bases, with 11 bases between them. The CDR3 protein is CASSEGGTEYNEQFF. CDR3 nucleotides: TGTGCCAGCAGTGAAGGCGGGACAGAATACAATGAGCAGTTCTTC.

The chain couples TRBV10-2 to TRBJ1-5; D remains unclear. Trimming pared 7 bases from V and 5 bases from J, leaving 12 bases between. In germline, CDR1 is WSHSY, CDR2 SAAADI. This CDR3 is built from 13 residues. CDR3 sequence (DNA): TGCGCCAGCAAGAAGGCGGCAGATCAGCCCCAGCATTTT. Encoded protein: CASKKAADQPQHF.

This clone was seen more than once but under ten times. The genes are TRBV19 and TRBJ2-3, with D hard to call. The V end lost 1 base, the J end lost 7 bases, and 12 bases lay between the germline ends. Germline V lookup: CDR1 LNHDA, CDR2 SQIVND (reference sequence). This CDR3 is built from 14 residues. CDR3 region: CASSIGSGPYTQYF. The CDR3 region has the DNA TGTGCCAGTAGTATAGGGTCCGGGCCTTATACGCAGTATTTT.

This clone was recorded a few times. In the same sample, other DNA sequences code for this CDR3. The chain links TRBV7-9 to TRBJ2-7; TRBD1 might be the D (5 bases). With 3 bases removed from V and 0 bases from J, the gap between germline ends came to 9 bases. Germline CDR1 and CDR2: SEHNR and FQNEAQ (reference sequence). The CDR3 consists of 14 residues. The CDR3 loop reads CASSFTDSSYEQYF. The CDR3 DNA is TGTGCCAGCAGCTTCACCGACAGCTCCTACGAGCAGTACTTC.

The chain is built from TRBV18 and TRBJ1-1; no reliable D call. V was shortened by 0 bases and J by 10 bases, with 18 bases between the two germline ends. Germline-derived CDR1 and CDR2 are KGHSH and LQKENI. The CDR3 length is 15 residues. The CDR3 DNA reads TGTGCCAGCTCACCACCTCATTCACCCGGACTCCGAGCTTTCTTT. It yields the protein CASSPPHSPGLRAFF. Variable domain in full (rest from reference TRBV18 and TRBJ1-1): NAGVMQNPRHLVRRRGQEARLRCSPMKGHSHVYWYRQLPEEGLKFMVYLQKENIIDESGMPKERFSAEFPKEGPSILRIQQVVRGDSAAYFCASSPPHSPGLRAFFGQGTRLTVV.

The rearrangement links TRBV30 to TRBJ1-4; no definite D call. This CDR3 comprises 12 residues. Germline CDR1 reads GTSNPN; CDR2 reads SVGIG (reference sequence). The V end lost 3 bases, the J end lost 8 bases, and 10 bases lay between the germline ends. CDR3 amino acids: CAWRGGIEKLFF. CDR3 in DNA: TGTGCCTGGAGAGGAGGGATCGAAAAACTGTTTTTT.

CDR3 coding DNA: TGTGCCAGCAGTTTGGACTCCAAGGTCCACGAGCAGTACTTC. Encoded protein: CASSLDSKVHEQYF. The chain uses TRBV6-1 and TRBJ2-7; D possibly corresponds to TRBD2 (5 bases). Germline CDR1 and CDR2: MNHNS and SASEGT. V gave up 5 bases and J gave up 5 bases, with 16 bases separating them. The CDR3 has 14 residues.

The CDR3 DNA reads TGTGCCAGCAGCTCAGGACAGGGCAGTCGCAATGAGCAGTTCTTC. Translated: CASSSGQGSRNEQFF. J is TRBJ2-1 and V is TRBV6-1; 8 nucleotides agree with TRBD1. Germline V lookup: CDR1 MNHNS, CDR2 SASEGT. The length of the CDR3 is 15 residues. Trimming at V came to 6 bases and at J to 6 bases, leaving 10 bases not matched to a gene.

This clone was observed a handful of times. The J gene is TRBJ2-3, the V gene TRBV10-3; TRBD2 aligns across 10 bases. V lost 8 bases to trimming and J lost 2 bases; unmatched junction nucleotides: 7. This CDR3 contains 15 residues. Germline values: CDR1 ENHRY, CDR2 SYGVKD. As DNA, the CDR3 is TGTGCCATCGCCCTAGCGGGGGAGAACACAGATACGCAGTATTTT. It codes for CAIALAGENTDTQYF.

The gene calls are TRBV5-1 and TRBJ2-3, with 7 bases that match TRBD1. V shed 0 bases, J shed 3 bases, and the junction held 4 bases outside the gene matches. The CDR3 totals 15 residues. Germline CDR1 and CDR2: SGHRS and YFSETQ. CDR3 sequence reads: CASSLEGGSTDTQYF. As DNA, the CDR3 is TGCGCCAGCAGCTTGGAAGGGGGCTCGACAGATACGCAGTATTTT. Filled out from reference TRBV5-1 and TRBJ2-3, the complete variable domain reads KAGVTQTPRYLIKTRGQQVTLSCSPISGHRSVSWYQQTPGQGLQFLFEYFSETQRNKGNFPGRFSGRQFSNSRSEMNVSTLELGDSALYLCASSLEGGSTDTQYFGPGTRLTVL.

This clone was counted between two and nine times. DNA of the CDR3: TGTGCCAGTAGTATGGCAGGATCTAGCACAGATACGCAGTATTTT. Residues: CASSMAGSSTDTQYF. V and J are TRBV19 and TRBJ2-3; D is uncertain. Trimming removed 3 bases at V and 0 bases at J, with 10 bases between. The CDR3 covers 15 residues. The germline V gene encodes CDR1 LNHDA and CDR2 SQIVND (reference sequence).

This clone showed up just a few times. This chain joins TRBV6-6 and TRBJ2-5, with D possibly being TRBD1 (5 bases). The CDR3 is made up of 12 amino acids. V was cut by 5 bases and J by 4 bases, with 8 bases left in between. The V gene's germline CDR1 is MNHNY and CDR2 SVGAGI (reference sequence). The CDR3 loop reads CASSRQLETQYF. The DNA of the CDR3 is TGTGCCAGCAGTCGACAGTTAGAGACCCAGTACTTC.

The chain uses TRBV5-6 and TRBJ1-5; TRBD1 matches 7 bases. Looked up from germline, CDR1 is SGHDT and CDR2 is YYEEEE. This CDR3 has 18 residues. The trim removed 4 bases at V and 0 bases at J, leaving 13 bases unmatched. CDR3 coding DNA: TGTGCCAGCAGCGTTTGGGACAGCCTCCTGAATAGCAATCAGCCCCAGCATTTT. Residues: CASSVWDSLLNSNQPQHF.

This clone was recorded a few times. This rearrangement joins TRBV9 to TRBJ2-7; 8 positions agree with TRBD1. V lost 0 bases to trimming and J lost 2 bases; unmatched junction nucleotides: 4. Germline V CDR1 and CDR2: SGDLS, YYNGEE. The CDR3 has 15 residues. The CDR3 sequence: CASSVAPDRAYEQYF. The CDR3 DNA reads TGTGCCAGCAGCGTAGCTCCGGACAGGGCCTACGAGCAGTACTTC.

The table lists this clone with a few counts. This chain connects TRBV28 to TRBJ1-5, with a possible D match to TRBD1 (6 bases). This CDR3 is built from 15 residues. Trimming stripped 8 bases from V and 3 bases from J, with 17 bases between. Germline CDR1 and CDR2: MDHEN and SYDVKM. The CDR3 sequence: CASLPTGHTNQPQHF. In DNA, the CDR3 is TGTGCCAGCCTTCCGACAGGTCATACCAATCAGCCCCAGCATTTT.

This clone showed up many times. This chain links TRBV9 with TRBJ2-7, with unresolved D. CDR1 and CDR2 from the germline V gene are SGDLS and YYNGEE. V gave up 0 bases and J gave up 2 bases, with 9 bases separating them. This CDR3 has 14 amino acids. CDR3 in amino acids: CASSVGSGTYEQYF. CDR3 sequence (DNA): TGTGCCAGCAGCGTAGGTTCCGGAACCTACGAGCAGTACTTC.